This passage covers 32 T cell receptor beta chains from one sample sequenced in a study of blood T cell repertoires in COVID-19. Using immunoSEQ multiplex PCR, the repertoire was profiled, and TCRdb retains in-frame clones only, with some absent. The table shows more than 65,000 clones, with 84% occurring only once. What was sequenced was peripheral blood. These receptors were obtained from a man aged 50 to 60 with acute or convalescent COVID-19.

This clone has a single count. The CDR3 loop is CASSPRTGYEQFF. CDR3 DNA sequence: TGTGCCAGCAGTCCTAGAACAGGGTACGAGCAGTTCTTC. The rearrangement links TRBV27 to TRBJ2-1; TRBD1 is a possible D gene (6 bases). This CDR3 is built from 13 residues. V lost 5 bases and J 10 bases, leaving 15 bases between the germline ends. Germline values: CDR1 MNHEY, CDR2 SMNVEV (reference sequence).

The gene calls are TRBV4-3 and TRBJ1-1; 11 nucleotides agree with TRBD1. The CDR3 runs to 15 residues. V shed 1 base, J shed 3 bases, and the junction held 1 base outside the gene matches. Germline V lookup: CDR1 LGHNA, CDR2 YSLEER. In DNA form, the CDR3 reads TGCGCCAGCAGCCAAGGGGGACAGGGGGACACTGAAGCTTTCTTT. Translation: CASSQGGQGDTEAFF.

CDR3: CASSIGGLGNQPQHF. The CDR3 DNA is TGTGCCAGTAGTATAGGAGGGCTCGGCAATCAGCCCCAGCATTTT. This chain links TRBV19 with TRBJ1-5, with D uncertain. The CDR3 contains 15 residues. The V end was cut by 1 base, the J end by 2 bases, with 9 bases between. Germline V lookup: CDR1 LNHDA, CDR2 SQIVND (reference sequence).

The gene calls are TRBV7-2 and TRBJ2-1; TRBD2 agrees at 8 bases. The CDR3 extends over 17 amino acids. V shed 3 bases and J 1 base; nucleotides not matched to a gene: 8. CDR1 and CDR2 (germline): SGHTA, FQGNSA. The CDR3 reads CASSFLIAGSSYNEQFF. Here the CDR3 DNA reads TGTGCCAGCAGCTTCCTAATAGCGGGATCGTCCTACAATGAGCAGTTCTTC.

The gene calls are TRBV19 and TRBJ1-5; TRBD1 might be the D (6 bases). This CDR3 has 15 residues. The germline V gene has CDR1 LNHDA and CDR2 SQIVND (reference sequence). Trimming left V 8 bases short and J 0 bases short, with 14 bases between. The CDR3 DNA reads TGTGCCAGTGCATGGGACACCTATAGCAATCAGCCCCAGCATTTT. Amino acids: CASAWDTYSNQPQHF.

J is TRBJ2-3 and V is TRBV20-1; 11 bases are a match to TRBD2. CDR3 length: 17 residues. Germline lookup yields CDR1 DFQATT and CDR2 SNEGSKA (reference sequence). With 3 bases clipped from V and 2 bases from J, the junction kept 10 bases outside the gene matches. This CDR3 is CSASEASGRPITDTQYF. The DNA of the CDR3 is TGCAGTGCTAGTGAGGCTAGCGGGAGGCCAATCACAGATACGCAGTATTTT.

This clone was recorded a few times. The chain is built from TRBV6-5 and TRBJ1-2; D is unclear. V was shortened by 6 bases and J by 3 bases, with 14 bases between the two germline ends. The CDR3 has 14 amino acids. Germline CDR1 MNHEY, CDR2 SVGAGI. CDR3 DNA sequence: TGTGCCAGCAGCCTTAGCCCGGAGGACTATGGCTACACCTTC. Amino acids: CASSLSPEDYGYTF.

V and J are TRBV5-1 and TRBJ1-2; no firm D call. This CDR3 has 13 amino acids. V lost 0 bases and J 3 bases, leaving 6 bases between the germline ends. Germline values: CDR1 SGHRS, CDR2 YFSETQ. This CDR3 is CASSLAGDYGYTF. CDR3 in DNA: TGCGCCAGCAGCTTGGCCGGGGACTATGGCTACACCTTC.

The chain joins TRBV5-6 to TRBJ2-3; no definite D call. The CDR3 consists of 16 residues. V was shortened by 2 bases and J by 2 bases, with 15 bases between the two germline ends. Looked up from germline, CDR1 is SGHDT and CDR2 is YYEEEE. CDR3 sequence (DNA): TGTGCCAGCAGCTTCGGTCCCCTAAAGAACACAGATACGCAGTATTTT. The encoded protein is CASSFGPLKNTDTQYF.

This clone was observed a single time. This chain connects TRBV19 to TRBJ1-5; weak D call: TRBD1 (6 bases). The CDR3 is made up of 16 amino acids. The germline V and J ends were trimmed by 1 base and 2 bases, with 12 bases remaining between them. Germline CDR1 reads LNHDA; CDR2 reads SQIVND (reference sequence). The CDR3 DNA is TGTGCCAGTAGTATAGCCCAGGGGCAGCGCAATCAGCCCCAGCATTTT. This encodes CASSIAQGQRNQPQHF.

The chain joins TRBV4-2 to TRBJ2-1; TRBD1 agrees at 8 bases. Germline V gene data show CDR1 as LGHNA and CDR2 as YNFKEQ. The ends lost 0 bases at V and 4 bases at J; junction bases unmatched: 5. The CDR3 is 16 amino acids. The CDR3 here is CASSQDSGGSYNEQFF. The CDR3 DNA follows: TGTGCCAGCAGCCAAGATTCAGGGGGCAGTTACAATGAGCAGTTCTTC.

CDR3 amino acids: CASSQDDRPLVAFF. The DNA for the CDR3 is TGCGCCAGCAGCCAAGATGACAGGCCGCTGGTGGCTTTCTTT. The V call is TRBV4-3, the J call TRBJ1-1; maybe TRBD1 (6 bases). From germline, CDR1 is LGHNA and CDR2 YSLEER. Deletions cut 0 bases from V and 11 bases from J, with 16 bases between. The CDR3 consists of 14 residues.

This clone was seen ten or more times. The genes are TRBV4-1 and TRBJ2-7, with 8 bases identical to TRBD1. The CDR3 loop spans 16 amino acids. CDR1 and CDR2 (germline): MGHRA, YSYEKL. V shed 1 base and J 3 bases; nucleotides not matched to a gene: 8. CDR3 in DNA: TGCGCCAGCAGCCAAGGAGTTGGGACAGGAGGCTACGAGCAGTACTTC. This encodes CASSQGVGTGGYEQYF.

The table lists this clone with a few counts. The chain employs TRBV7-9 and TRBJ1-2; tentative D call: TRBD1 (6 bases). CDR1 and CDR2 (germline): SEHNR, FQNEAQ (reference sequence). V was pared by 2 bases and J by 2 bases, with 9 bases between. The CDR3 spans 14 residues. The CDR3 protein is CASSLTQGNYGYTF. The CDR3 coding sequence is TGTGCCAGCAGCTTAACTCAGGGGAACTATGGCTACACCTTC.

The chain uses TRBV10-3 and TRBJ2-1; TRBD1 matches at 10 bases. CDR3 length: 15 amino acids. Germline trimming cut 10 bases from V and 10 bases from J; bases unmatched to any gene: 16. Germline V CDR1 and CDR2: ENHRY, SYGVKD. Here the CDR3 reads CATNSRDRGAMEQFF. The CDR3 DNA follows: TGTGCCACCAATTCCCGGGACAGGGGAGCAATGGAGCAGTTCTTC.

The chain links TRBV25-1 to TRBJ2-7; 9 positions agree with TRBD1. Per the germline V gene, CDR1 is MGHDK and CDR2 is SYGVNS. The V segment lost 2 bases and the J segment 6 bases; nucleotides outside the gene matches: 5. CDR3 length: 14 amino acids. This chain's CDR3 is CASSEQGQGAEQYF. DNA of the CDR3: TGTGCCAGCAGTGAACAGGGACAGGGCGCCGAGCAGTACTTC.

This rearrangement joins TRBV5-4 to TRBJ1-2, with 7 bases aligning to TRBD1. The CDR3 is 13 amino acids. V was clipped by 4 bases and J by 10 bases; unmatched bases: 10. From germline, CDR1 is SGHNT and CDR2 YYREEE (reference sequence). DNA for the CDR3: TGTGCCAGCAGCAAGGAGACAGGGACTGCCTACACCTTC. Amino acids: CASSKETGTAYTF.

This rearrangement joins TRBV6-2 or TRBV6-3 to TRBJ1-5, with D possibly being TRBD1 (6 bases). The germline V gene encodes CDR1 MNHEY and CDR2 SVGEGT. This CDR3 region has 16 residues. The germline V and J ends were trimmed by 6 bases and 0 bases, with 15 bases remaining between them. CDR3 nucleotide sequence: TGTGCCAGCAGCTCAGGGGTTGCCTTTAGCAATCAGCCCCAGCATTTT. Residues: CASSSGVAFSNQPQHF.

The chain is built from TRBV27 and TRBJ1-1; D perhaps matches TRBD1 (5 bases). Germline V gene data show CDR1 as MNHEY and CDR2 as SMNVEV (reference sequence). Trimming took 5 bases from V and 3 from J, leaving 10 bases between them. The CDR3 is 13 residues long. The CDR3: CASSQNRYTEAFF. In nucleotides, the CDR3 is TGTGCCAGCAGTCAGAACAGGTACACTGAAGCTTTCTTT.

The rearrangement links TRBV4-3 to TRBJ1-2; D is uncertain. Trimming removed 1 base from V and 4 bases from J, with 10 bases in between. Germline V gene sequence: CDR1 LGHNA, CDR2 YSLEER. The CDR3 contains 14 residues. The DNA for the CDR3 is TGCGCCAGCAGCCAAGGACGGGAGACCTATGGCTACACCTTC. Translating it yields CASSQGRETYGYTF.

V is TRBV19 and J is TRBJ1-6; 9 bases match TRBD1. The ends lost 4 bases at V and 4 bases at J; junction bases unmatched: 17. The length of the CDR3 is 20 residues. The germline CDR1 and CDR2 sequences are LNHDA and SQIVND (reference sequence). Here the CDR3 reads CASSRTDRGLQSGYNSPLHF. CDR3 coding DNA: TGTGCCAGTAGTAGGACGGACAGGGGCTTACAAAGCGGGTATAATTCACCCCTCCACTTT.

The chain joins TRBV6-1 to TRBJ2-7, with a weak D call TRBD2 (6 bases). CDR3 length: 17 residues. Germline CDR1 reads MNHNS; CDR2 reads SASEGT. Between the trimmed V and J ends, which lost 3 bases and 0 bases, there was a span of 18 bases. CDR3 sequence reads: CASSEARGWQNSYEQYF. The CDR3, as DNA: TGTGCCAGCAGTGAGGCTCGGGGGTGGCAGAACTCCTACGAGCAGTACTTC.

The rearrangement uses TRBV4-3 and TRBJ1-2; 10 nucleotides match TRBD1. The CDR3 is made up of 15 amino acids. Germline V CDR1 and CDR2: LGHNA, YSLEER. V was clipped by 6 bases and J by 8 bases; unmatched bases: 12. CDR3 coding DNA: TGCGCCAGCAGGGGTCCCGGGACAGGGGTGGGCGGCTACACCTTC. Its protein product is CASRGPGTGVGGYTF.

CDR3 nucleotides: TGTGCCAGCAGTTTAGCGGAGGGGGGCTACACCTTC. This encodes CASSLAEGGYTF. The chain uses TRBV12-3 or TRBV12-4 and TRBJ1-2; D may be TRBD1 (5 bases). Trimming left V 0 bases short and J 8 bases short, with 7 bases between. There are 12 residues in the CDR3.

This chain uses TRBV29-1 with TRBJ1-2; TRBD1 agrees at 7 bases. Trimming at V came to 8 bases and at J to 3 bases, leaving 6 bases not matched to a gene. The V gene's germline CDR1 is SQVTM and CDR2 ANQGSEA. The CDR3 consists of 12 residues. The CDR3 loop is CSSGTDYYGYTF. CDR3 bases: TGCAGCTCAGGGACAGACTACTATGGCTACACCTTC.

The table lists this clone with many counts. The chain links TRBV19 to TRBJ1-4; no definite D call. The V gene's germline CDR1 is LNHDA and CDR2 SQIVND (reference sequence). V was clipped by 3 bases and J by 8 bases, with 13 bases between them. The CDR3 runs 14 residues. The chain's CDR3 is CASSISRTSEKLFF. The CDR3 DNA sequence: TGTGCCAGTAGTATCTCACGGACTTCCGAAAAACTGTTTTTT.

This clone was counted a few times. The rearrangement uses TRBV7-2 and TRBJ1-2, with unresolved D. The V and J ends lost 0 bases and 2 bases respectively, with 7 bases between them. The CDR3 loop spans 14 amino acids. The germline CDR1 and CDR2 sequences are SGHTA and FQGNSA. The CDR3 is CASSLAPGNYGYTF. The CDR3 coding sequence is TGTGCCAGCAGCTTAGCTCCAGGAAACTATGGCTACACCTTC.

The chain recombines TRBV28 with TRBJ1-4, with TRBD1 identical over 10 bases. V trimming: 3 bases; J trimming: 6 bases; junction bases outside the gene matches: 4. Germline CDR1 reads MDHEN; CDR2 reads SYDVKM. This CDR3 has 15 amino acids. The CDR3 is CASSLAGTGDEKLFF. The CDR3 region has the DNA TGTGCCAGCAGTTTGGCCGGGACAGGGGATGAAAAACTGTTTTTT.

This clone appeared a single time. The chain employs TRBV30 and TRBJ2-2; perhaps TRBD1 as D (6 bases). Per germline, CDR1 GTSNPN and CDR2 SVGIG (reference sequence). Trimming took off 0 bases at V and 6 bases at J, with 14 bases between the two ends. The CDR3 is 15 residues long. CDR3 bases: TGTGCCTGGAGTGTACAGGGAGTGTGGGCCGGGGAGCTGTTTTTT. The encoded protein is CAWSVQGVWAGELFF.

This clone was counted a single time. The CDR3 spells CASSSLSGNGYNEQFF. The CDR3 coding sequence is TGTGCCAGCAGTTCACTAAGCGGGAACGGGTACAATGAGCAGTTCTTC. This rearrangement joins TRBV27 to TRBJ2-1, with TRBD2 identical over 7 bases. CDR1 and CDR2 from the germline V gene are MNHEY and SMNVEV (reference sequence). After removal of 4 bases from V and 4 bases from J, the junction contained 10 bases not matched to a gene. CDR3 length: 16 amino acids.

This CDR3 reads CAWSDPRGEQYF. The CDR3 DNA follows: TGTGCCTGGAGTGACCCACGGGGGGAGCAGTACTTC. The genes are TRBV30 and TRBJ2-7; weak D call: TRBD2 (6 bases). Germline values: CDR1 GTSNPN, CDR2 SVGIG (reference sequence). The CDR3 covers 12 residues. Trimming took 1 base from V and 7 from J, leaving 11 bases between them.

V usage is TRBV7-2 and J usage is TRBJ1-5, with a possible D match to TRBD1 (6 bases). The CDR3 covers 16 residues. Trimming took 1 base from V and 0 from J, leaving 10 bases between them. The germline V gene has CDR1 SGHTA and CDR2 FQGNSA. As DNA, the CDR3 is TGTGCCAGCAGCTTAGAGGGACACCTTAGCAATCAGCCCCAGCATTTT. Translated, it gives CASSLEGHLSNQPQHF.